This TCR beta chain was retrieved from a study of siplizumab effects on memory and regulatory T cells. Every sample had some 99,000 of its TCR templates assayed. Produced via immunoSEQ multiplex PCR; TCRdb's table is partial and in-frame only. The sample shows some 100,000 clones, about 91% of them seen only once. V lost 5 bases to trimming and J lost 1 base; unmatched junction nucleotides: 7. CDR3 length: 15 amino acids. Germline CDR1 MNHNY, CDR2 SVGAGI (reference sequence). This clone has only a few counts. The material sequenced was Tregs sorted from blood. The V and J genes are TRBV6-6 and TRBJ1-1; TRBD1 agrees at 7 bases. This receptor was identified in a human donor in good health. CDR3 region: CASSTQGMENTEAFF. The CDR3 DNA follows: TGTGCCAGCAGTACACAGGGGATGGAGAACACTGAAGCTTTCTTT.